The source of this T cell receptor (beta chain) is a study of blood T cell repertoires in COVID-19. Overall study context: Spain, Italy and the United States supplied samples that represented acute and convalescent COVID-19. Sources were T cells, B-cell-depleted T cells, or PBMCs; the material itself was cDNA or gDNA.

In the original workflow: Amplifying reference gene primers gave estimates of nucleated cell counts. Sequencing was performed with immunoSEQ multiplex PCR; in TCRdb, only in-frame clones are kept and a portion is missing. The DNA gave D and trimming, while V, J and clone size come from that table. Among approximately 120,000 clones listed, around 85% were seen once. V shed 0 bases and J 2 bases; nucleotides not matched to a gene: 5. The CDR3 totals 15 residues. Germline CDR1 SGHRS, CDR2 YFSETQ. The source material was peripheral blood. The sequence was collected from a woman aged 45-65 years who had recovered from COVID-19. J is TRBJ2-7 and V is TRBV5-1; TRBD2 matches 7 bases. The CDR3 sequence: CASSLEGTTPYEQYF. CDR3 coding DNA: TGCGCCAGCAGCTTGGAAGGGACTACCCCCTACGAGCAGTACTTC.